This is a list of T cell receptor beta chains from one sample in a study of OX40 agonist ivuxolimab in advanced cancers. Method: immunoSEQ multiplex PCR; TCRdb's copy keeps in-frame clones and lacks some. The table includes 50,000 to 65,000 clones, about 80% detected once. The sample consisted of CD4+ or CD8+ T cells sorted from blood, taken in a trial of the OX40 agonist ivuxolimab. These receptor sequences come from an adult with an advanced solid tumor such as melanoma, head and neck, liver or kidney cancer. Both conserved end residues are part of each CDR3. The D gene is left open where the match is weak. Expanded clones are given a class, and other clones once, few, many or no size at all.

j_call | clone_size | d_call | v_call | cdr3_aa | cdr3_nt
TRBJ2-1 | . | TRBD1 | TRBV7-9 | CASSIPGQGSYNEQFF | TGTGCCAGCAGCATACCGGGACAGGGGTCCTACAATGAGCAGTTCTTC
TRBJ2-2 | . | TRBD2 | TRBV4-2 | CASSQVGGGSGELFF | TGTGCCAGCAGCCAAGTCGGGGGGGGATCCGGGGAGCTGTTTTTT
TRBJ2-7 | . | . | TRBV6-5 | CASRPLTVYEQYF | TGTGCCAGCAGGCCCCTGACAGTTTACGAGCAGTACTTC
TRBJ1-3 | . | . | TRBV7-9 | CASSSDWTAGNTIYF | TGTGCCAGCAGCTCGGACTGGACCGCTGGAAACACCATATATTTT
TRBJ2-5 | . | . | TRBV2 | CASSESVRSRWVRQETQYF | TGTGCCAGCAGTGAGTCGGTGCGGTCGAGATGGGTGCGACAAGAGACCCAGTACTTC
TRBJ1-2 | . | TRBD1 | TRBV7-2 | CASSLAETGVNGYTF | TGTGCCAGCAGCTTAGCGGAGACAGGGGTAAACGGCTACACCTTC
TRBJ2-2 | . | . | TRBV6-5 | CASSFGSATGELFF | TGTGCCAGCAGTTTCGGGAGCGCCACCGGGGAGCTGTTTTTT
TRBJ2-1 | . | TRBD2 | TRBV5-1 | CASSLVGTSAIGEQFF | TGCGCCAGCAGCTTGGTCGGGACTAGCGCAATAGGGGAGCAGTTCTTC
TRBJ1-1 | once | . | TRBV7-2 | CASSFRGAETEAFF | TGTGCCAGCAGCTTCCGTGGGGCAGAAACTGAAGCTTTCTTT
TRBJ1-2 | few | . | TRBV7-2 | CASSGHPDRTRGYTF | TGTGCCAGCAGCGGGCACCCGGACAGAACTCGTGGCTACACCTTC
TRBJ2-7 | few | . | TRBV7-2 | CASSRDRSNEQYF | TGTGCCAGCAGCCGCGACAGGTCCAACGAGCAGTACTTC
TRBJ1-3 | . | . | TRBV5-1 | CASKDRSPGNTIYF | TGCGCCAGCAAAGACAGGAGTCCTGGAAACACCATATATTTT
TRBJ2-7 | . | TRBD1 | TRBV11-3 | CASSVGTAYEQYF | TGTGCCAGCAGCGTCGGGACAGCCTACGAGCAGTACTTC
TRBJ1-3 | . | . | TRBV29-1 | CSVTFSPSSGNTIYF | TGCAGCGTCACCTTTTCACCGAGCTCTGGAAACACCATATATTTT
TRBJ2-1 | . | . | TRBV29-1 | CSVGGERAFYNEQFF | TGCAGCGTTGGAGGGGAAAGGGCCTTTTACAATGAGCAGTTCTTC
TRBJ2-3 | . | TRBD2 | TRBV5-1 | CASSLSGMDGRADTQYF | TGCGCCAGCAGCTTAAGTGGAATGGATGGGAGGGCAGATACGCAGTATTTT
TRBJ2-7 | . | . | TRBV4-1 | CASSPLDPKAQYF | TGCGCCAGCAGCCCGTTAGACCCTAAGGCGCAGTACTTC
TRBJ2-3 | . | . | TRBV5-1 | CASSLAMEADTQYF | TGCGCCAGCAGCTTGGCCATGGAGGCAGATACGCAGTATTTT
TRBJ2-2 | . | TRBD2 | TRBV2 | CASSDRRTSGSGNTGELFF | TGTGCCAGCAGTGATAGGCGGACTAGCGGGAGCGGTAACACCGGGGAGCTGTTTTTT
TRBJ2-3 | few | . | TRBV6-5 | CASSSTMDTQYF | TGTGCCAGCAGCTCGACTATGGACACGCAGTATTTT
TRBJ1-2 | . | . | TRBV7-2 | CASSLDYGYTF | TGTGCCAGCAGCTTGGACTATGGCTACACCTTC
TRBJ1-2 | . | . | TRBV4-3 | CASSQVFSLYGYTF | TGCGCCAGCAGCCAAGTCTTCAGTCTCTATGGCTACACCTTC
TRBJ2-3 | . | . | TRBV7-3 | CASSLSPGTSTDTQYF | TGTGCCAGCAGCTTAAGCCCGGGCACTAGCACAGATACGCAGTATTTT
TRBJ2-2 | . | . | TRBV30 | CAWSSQNTGELFF | TGTGCCTGGAGTAGCCAGAACACCGGGGAGCTGTTTTTT
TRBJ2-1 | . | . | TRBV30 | CAWRAGAYNEQFF | TGTGCCTGGAGGGCAGGAGCCTACAATGAGCAGTTCTTC
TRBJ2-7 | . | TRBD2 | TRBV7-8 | CASSLGAGEGEQYF | TGTGCCAGCAGCTTAGGTGCGGGAGAGGGCGAGCAGTACTTC
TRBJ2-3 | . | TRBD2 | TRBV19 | CASSGVPSGRPSDTQYF | TGTGCCAGTAGTGGGGTACCTAGCGGGAGACCCTCAGATACGCAGTATTTT
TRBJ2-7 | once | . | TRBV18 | CASSPSTAIAYEQYF | TGTGCCAGCTCACCAAGCACAGCCATCGCCTACGAGCAGTACTTC
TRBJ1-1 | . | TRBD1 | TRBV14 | CASSQDLRDRGAITEAFF | TGTGCCAGCAGCCAAGACCTACGGGACAGGGGAGCGATCACTGAAGCTTTCTTT
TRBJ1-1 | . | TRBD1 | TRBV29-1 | CSVGDRGNTEAFF | TGCAGCGTCGGTGACAGGGGTAACACTGAAGCTTTCTTT
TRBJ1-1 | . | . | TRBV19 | CASSFQGPAFF | TGTGCCAGTAGTTTCCAGGGACCCGCTTTCTTT
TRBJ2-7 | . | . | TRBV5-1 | CASSLAGTREQYF | TGCGCCAGCAGCTTGGCGGGAACTCGGGAGCAGTACTTC
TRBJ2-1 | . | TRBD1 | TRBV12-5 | CASGPRTGGAYNEQFF | TGTGCTAGTGGTCCCCGGACAGGGGGGGCCTACAATGAGCAGTTCTTC
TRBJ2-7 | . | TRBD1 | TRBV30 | CAWNSGTAYYEQYF | TGTGCCTGGAATTCGGGGACAGCTTACTACGAGCAGTACTTC
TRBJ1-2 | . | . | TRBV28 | CASSFGRANYGYTF | TGTGCCAGCAGTTTTGGCAGGGCGAACTATGGCTACACCTTC
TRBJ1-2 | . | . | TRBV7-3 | CASSLYPRDGYTF | TGTGCCAGCAGCTTATATCCCAGGGATGGCTACACCTTC
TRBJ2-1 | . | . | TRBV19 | CASSLQDGYNEQFF | TGTGCCAGTAGTCTACAGGACGGCTACAATGAGCAGTTCTTC
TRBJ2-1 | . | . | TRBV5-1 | CASSSAGTPLLFF | TGCGCCAGCAGCTCCGCCGGGACACCCCTGTTGTTCTTC
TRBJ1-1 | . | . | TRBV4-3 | CASSQDHAGLNTEAFF | TGCGCCAGCAGCCAAGATCATGCAGGACTGAACACTGAAGCTTTCTTT
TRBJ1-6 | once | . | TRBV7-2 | CASSLGAVNSPLHF | TGTGCCAGCAGCTTAGGGGCAGTTAATTCACCCCTCCACTTT
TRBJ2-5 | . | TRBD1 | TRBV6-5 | CATRGRTGPGETQYF | TGTGCCACCCGGGGGAGGACAGGGCCCGGGGAGACCCAGTACTTC
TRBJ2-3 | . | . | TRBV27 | CASSLEIPPDTQYF | TGTGCCAGCAGTTTGGAAATACCACCAGATACGCAGTATTTT
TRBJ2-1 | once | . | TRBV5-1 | CASSLLGQRANEQFF | TGCGCCAGCAGCTTGCTCGGTCAGAGGGCCAATGAGCAGTTCTTC
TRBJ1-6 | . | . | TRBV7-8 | CASSLRANNSPLHF | TGTGCCAGCAGCTTAAGGGCCAATAATTCACCCCTCCACTTT
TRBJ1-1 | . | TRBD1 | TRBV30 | CAWSPWDRGGTEAFF | TGTGCCTGGAGTCCCTGGGACAGGGGAGGAACTGAAGCTTTCTTT
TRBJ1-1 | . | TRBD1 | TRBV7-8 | CASSQDRVNLAFF | TGTGCCAGCAGCCAGGACAGGGTAAATTTGGCTTTCTTT
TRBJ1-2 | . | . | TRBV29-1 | CSVEDTTGARYGYTF | TGCAGCGTTGAAGATACCACAGGTGCCCGCTATGGCTACACCTTC
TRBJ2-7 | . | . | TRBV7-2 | CASSTFTGTYEQYF | TGTGCCAGCAGCACATTTACAGGGACCTACGAGCAGTACTTC
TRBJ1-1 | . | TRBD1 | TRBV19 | CASSGTGYTEAFF | TGTGCCAGTAGCGGGACAGGGTACACTGAAGCTTTCTTT
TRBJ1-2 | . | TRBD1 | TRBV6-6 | CASSPDRGVPYGYTF | TGTGCCAGCAGTCCGGACAGGGGAGTCCCCTATGGCTACACCTTC
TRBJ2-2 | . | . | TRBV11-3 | CASSLDSYVGAGELFF | TGTGCCAGCAGCTTAGATTCTTACGTCGGCGCCGGGGAGCTGTTTTTT